This T cell receptor (beta chain) was identified during a study of cytomegalovirus exposure and HLA in healthy donors. Study observations and caveats: In all likelihood, a cluster of highly shared sequence variants was a sequencing artifact. Presence/absence analyses assumed roughly uniform sequencing depth across donors. Usually a TCR sequence was rare, but some public TCRs were found in many donors.

Points on this clone: Its antigen is still unknown.

PCR employed 60 Vbeta and 13 Jbeta primers. Original handling: It was a later analysis that counted about 80 million unique TCR beta chains, of which roughly 10 million were shared. Here immunoSEQ multiplex PCR was the method, and the copy in TCRdb shows in-frame clones only, minus some. Clone size and the V and J calls come from that table; the DNA yielded D and trimming. This table has 150,000 to 200,000 clones, around 68% appearing once. V lost 0 bases to trimming and J lost 14 bases, with 14 bases between them. Germline-derived CDR1 and CDR2 are MGHRA and YSYEKL. The CDR3 contains 14 residues. Sequencing input: PBMCs. This sequence originates from a man younger than 40 in good health and CMV-seropositive. V and J are TRBV4-1 and TRBJ1-6; D is unclear. The CDR3 DNA reads TGCGCCAGCAGCCAAGAGGGCACCGGAGGATCCCTCCACTTT. This gives the protein CASSQEGTGGSLHF.